A selection of T cell receptor beta chains follows, all from one sample in a study of cytomegalovirus exposure and HLA in healthy donors. Sequencing used immunoSEQ multiplex PCR; TCRdb keeps in-frame clones, though not all of them. The repertoire has more than 120,000 clones, 78% of them found once; the top ten carry 6.2%. Material: PBMCs. Source of these receptors: a middle-aged woman in good health and CMV-seropositive. The CDR3 runs from the conserved cysteine through the conserved F or W. The D gene is left open where the match is weak. Clone size is not always given. Where it is, it says once, few, many or a class for expanded clones.

v_gene,j_gene,d_gene,abundance,CDR3nt,CDR3aa
TRBV28,TRBJ1-2,NA,NA,TGTGCCAGCAGTTTGTTGTCTGGACAGTCCTATGGCTACACCTTC,CASSLLSGQSYGYTF
TRBV11-3,TRBJ2-5,TRBD1,NA,TGTGCCAGCAGCCCAGGGGGCGGCGGGCCGGGAGAGACCCAGTACTTC,CASSPGGGGPGETQYF
TRBV6-1,TRBJ2-7,TRBD2,once,TGTGCCAGCAGTGAAATCGGGGGGGCTGGGGACGAGCAGTACTTC,CASSEIGGAGDEQYF
TRBV5-1,TRBJ2-7,NA,NA,TGCGCCAGCAGCTCCTTAGGAGTTAGTGAGCAGTACTTC,CASSSLGVSEQYF
TRBV29-1,TRBJ2-5,TRBD2,NA,TGCAGCGTTGGGCTAGCGGACGAGACCCAGTACTTC,CSVGLADETQYF
TRBV7-2,TRBJ2-2,TRBD2,once,TGTGCCAGCAGCTTGATAACTAGCGGGACCGGGGAGCTGTTTTTT,CASSLITSGTGELFF
TRBV5-5,TRBJ2-3,TRBD2,NA,TGTGCCAGCAGCTTCCCGGGGACTAGCGGGAGATTCACAGATACGCAGTATTTT,CASSFPGTSGRFTDTQYF
TRBV7-8,TRBJ2-7,TRBD2,NA,TGTGCCAGCAGCTCGACCGGCGGGAGGGTAACCTACGAGCAGTACTTC,CASSSTGGRVTYEQYF
TRBV2,TRBJ2-5,NA,NA,TGTGCCAGCAGTACCGGGGAGACCCAGTACTTC,CASSTGETQYF
TRBV19,TRBJ1-5,TRBD1,NA,TGTGCCAGCAAGGACAGGGGGTATCAGCCCCAGCATTTT,CASKDRGYQPQHF
TRBV19,TRBJ2-3,TRBD1,once,TGTGCCAGTAGTATAATGGGGACAGCCACAGATACGCAGTATTTT,CASSIMGTATDTQYF
TRBV5-1,TRBJ2-1,NA,NA,TGCGCCACCAGTAGGCGGGTGGACAATGAGCAGTTCTTC,CATSRRVDNEQFF
TRBV5-5,TRBJ2-7,NA,NA,TGTGCCAGCAGCCGGTTAGGGGACTTATCCTACGAGCAGTACTTC,CASSRLGDLSYEQYF
TRBV27,TRBJ2-1,TRBD2,NA,TGTGCCAGTTGGACTAGCGGGAAGCATGAGCAGTTCTTC,CASWTSGKHEQFF
TRBV5-1,TRBJ2-1,TRBD2,NA,TGCGCCAGCAGCTTGGCGTCTAGCGGGAGGAGGAATGAGCAGTTCTTC,CASSLASSGRRNEQFF
TRBV2,TRBJ1-1,NA,NA,TGTGCCAGCAGTGAACGGGAGGCTTTCTTT,CASSEREAFF
TRBV7-2,TRBJ2-3,TRBD2,NA,TGTGCCAGCAGCGCCACCATGGGGCTAGCGGGCTCTGCGCAGTATTTT,CASSATMGLAGSAQYF
TRBV7-2,TRBJ2-2,NA,NA,TGTGCCAGCAGCGTTAGCGGCACCGGGGAGCTGTTTTTT,CASSVSGTGELFF
TRBV7-9,TRBJ2-3,TRBD2,NA,TGTGCCAGCAGCACGACTAGCGGGAGGGCGGGAGATACGCAGTATTTT,CASSTTSGRAGDTQYF
TRBV18,TRBJ1-2,TRBD1,NA,TGTGCCAGCTCACCACCCGGGACAGGGGTTGGCTACACCTTC,CASSPPGTGVGYTF
TRBV4-1,TRBJ2-5,TRBD2,once,TGCGCCAGCAGCCAGCCTAGGACTAGCGGGGGCGAGACCCAGTACTTC,CASSQPRTSGGETQYF
TRBV5-1,TRBJ1-2,TRBD1,NA,TGCGCCAGCAGCTCCAGGGGGGCCGCGGACTATGGCTACACCTTC,CASSSRGAADYGYTF
TRBV2,TRBJ2-7,TRBD2,NA,TGTGCCAGCAGTGATACCGGGACTAGCGGGATATCCTACGAGCAGTACTTC,CASSDTGTSGISYEQYF
TRBV5-6,TRBJ2-5,NA,few,TGTGCCAGCAGCTTGGAGGGACACACAGGAGAGACCCAGTACTTC,CASSLEGHTGETQYF
TRBV6-1,TRBJ1-1,TRBD1,NA,TGTGCCAGCAGTTTCGGGACAGCTGAAGCTTTCTTT,CASSFGTAEAFF
TRBV5-1,TRBJ2-1,NA,NA,TGCGCCAGCAGCTTAGGAGACAGCTCCTACAATGAGCAGTTCTTC,CASSLGDSSYNEQFF
TRBV5-8,TRBJ1-2,NA,NA,TGTGCCAGCAGCTTTTCTTATAACTATGGCTACACCTTC,CASSFSYNYGYTF
TRBV7-9,TRBJ2-3,NA,NA,TGTGCCAGCAGCTACCCCCGGGGTCGGACGACAGATACGCAGTATTTT,CASSYPRGRTTDTQYF
TRBV25-1,TRBJ2-1,NA,few,TGTGCCAGCAGTGATCCGGGAGTTAGAAATGAGCAGTTCTTC,CASSDPGVRNEQFF
TRBV10-1,TRBJ1-6,NA,NA,TGCGCCACCAACCGATGCCCGGAGGGGCAATCACCCCTCCACTTT,CATNRCPEGQSPLHF
TRBV9,TRBJ2-3,NA,NA,TGTGCCAGCAGCGTAGACGGGGTTCCGACAGATACGCAGTATTTT,CASSVDGVPTDTQYF
TRBV5-4,TRBJ2-3,NA,NA,TGTGCCAGCAGCTTGGCGGGGGCAGATACGCAGTATTTT,CASSLAGADTQYF
TRBV9,TRBJ2-3,TRBD2,NA,TGTGCCAGCAGCGTAACGGGAGGGAGCACAGATACGCAGTATTTT,CASSVTGGSTDTQYF
TRBV6-5,TRBJ2-3,NA,once,TGTGCCAGCAGTTGGAGACTAACAGATACGCAGTATTTT,CASSWRLTDTQYF
TRBV18,TRBJ2-7,TRBD1,NA,TGTGCCAGCTCACCATCATACTTGGACAGGACAGAAGTCTACGAGCAGTACTTC,CASSPSYLDRTEVYEQYF
TRBV4-1,TRBJ1-1,TRBD1,few,TGCGCCAGCAGCCAAGTATCGAGGGGACAGGGAGGATTGAGGACTGAAGCTTTCTTT,CASSQVSRGQGGLRTEAFF
TRBV28,TRBJ1-1,NA,few,TGTGCCAGCAGTTTTGGGAGCCTCCTAGGAAACACTGAAGCTTTCTTT,CASSFGSLLGNTEAFF
TRBV11-2,TRBJ1-4,NA,once,TGTGCCAGCAGCTCCCAATGGGGGCGGGTTGAAAAACTGTTTTTT,CASSSQWGRVEKLFF
TRBV18,TRBJ1-1,TRBD1,few,TGTGCCAGCTCACCGGGACAGGGGGCTATCACTGAAGCTTTCTTT,CASSPGQGAITEAFF
TRBV2,TRBJ2-7,TRBD2,NA,TGTGCCAGCAGGGGGACTAGCGGGGCTTACGAGCAGTACTTC,CASRGTSGAYEQYF
TRBV18,TRBJ2-7,TRBD2,NA,TGTGCCAGCTCACCAGGGACTAGCTCCTACGAGCAGTACTTC,CASSPGTSSYEQYF
TRBV19,TRBJ2-7,TRBD2,NA,TGTGCCAGTAGCAACCCTAGCGGACTCTCCTACGAGCAGTACTTC,CASSNPSGLSYEQYF
TRBV27,TRBJ2-7,TRBD2,NA,TGTGCCAGTAGACCAGCGGGACTAGCGAGGGTCGGTGACGAGCAGTACTTC,CASRPAGLARVGDEQYF
TRBV4-1,TRBJ2-5,TRBD1,NA,TGCGCCAGCAGCCAAGTTATAACAGGGGGTCAAGAGACCCAGTACTTC,CASSQVITGGQETQYF
TRBV28,TRBJ2-1,TRBD2,NA,TGTGCCAGCACCCCGGGGGGCTCCTACAATGAGCAGTTCTTC,CASTPGGSYNEQFF
TRBV25-1,TRBJ2-6,NA,NA,TGTGCCAGCACCCCATATTCGGGGTCCGGGGCCAACGTCCTGACTTTC,CASTPYSGSGANVLTF
TRBV7-9,TRBJ2-1,TRBD1,once,TGTGCCAGCAGCCCGCGACAGGGGGGATCCTACAATGAGCAGTTCTTC,CASSPRQGGSYNEQFF
TRBV6-1,TRBJ2-1,TRBD2,NA,TGTGCCAGCCGGGGTGGGACTAGCGGGACCAATGAGCAGTTCTTC,CASRGGTSGTNEQFF
TRBV29-1,TRBJ2-5,TRBD2,NA,TGCAGCGTTGAAAGGGGCGGGAGCCGAGAGACCCAGTACTTC,CSVERGGSRETQYF
TRBV19,TRBJ2-2,TRBD2,NA,TGTGCCAGTAGTATCAGATCTGACGGGAGGGCAGTGGCCACCGGGGAGCTGTTTTTT,CASSIRSDGRAVATGELFF
TRBV5-6,TRBJ2-2,NA,once,TGTGCCAGCAGCTTGGGCGTAACCGGGGAGCTGTTTTTT,CASSLGVTGELFF
TRBV7-9,TRBJ2-1,NA,NA,TGTGCCAGCAGCTCTTATAGGGGTGAGCAGTTCTTC,CASSSYRGEQFF
TRBV19,TRBJ2-1,NA,NA,TGTGCCAGTAGTATAGCGGGACTCTACAATGAGCAGTTCTTC,CASSIAGLYNEQFF